Below, one T cell receptor (beta chain) is given with its context. Its antigen is not yet known. Base qualities are not recorded, but no much larger clone differs from it by a single base. This sample stems from a study of OX40 agonist ivuxolimab in advanced cancers. A note on the overall study: Ivuxolimab was a fully human IgG2 agonistic monoclonal antibody targeting the costimulatory receptor OX40 (CD134). Intravenous ivuxolimab was administered to patients every 2 weeks at six dose levels: 0.01, 0.1, 0.3, 1.5, 3 and 10 mg/kg. Among the approximately 50 dose-escalation patients, about 19 had hepatocellular carcinoma, 15 melanoma, 9 renal cell carcinoma and 9 head and neck cancer. In the dose-escalation cohort, 82.7% of patients were male, and the mean age was around 60 years, with a range of roughly 20 to 85. Prior anti-PD-1, anti-PD-L1 or anti-CTLA-4 therapy was permitted, and checkpoint inhibitors had been received by roughly two fifths of dose-escalation patients. Partial responses occurred in three dose-escalation patients, of whom one had hepatocellular carcinoma and two had cutaneous melanoma. The point of sequencing TCRbeta in the periphery was to test whether ivuxolimab changed TCR sequence diversity and drove clonal T-cell expansion. The monotherapy dose-escalation portion (N of about 52 patients) of the phase I ivuxolimab trial is reported in the paper. What the study reported, not specific to this receptor: After ivuxolimab, expanded clones were on average more numerous among CD8+ T cells than among CD4+ T cells. Partial responders in the 0.1-3.0 mg/kg groups had among the lowest normalized peripheral clonal expansion, especially among CD8+ T cells. Low levels of normalized T-cell clonal expansion were also seen in some patients who did not respond. The antigen specificity of the peripheral T cells that underwent clonal expansion was not determined. Clonal expansion of both CD4+ and CD8+ blood T cells was observed from baseline to week 6 at doses 0.1 to 3.0 mg/kg.

Genomic DNA was extracted from sorted cells for sequencing of the TCRbeta CDR3 region. The immunoSEQ Assay was used for sequencing of TCRbeta CDR3 regions. Sourced from immuneACCESS, this table was stored by TCRdb with only in-frame sequences that have V and J called. A share of the clones is absent; for the studies checked, an unresolved V gene accounts for under half, and the remainder has no known explanation. For this sample there are 70,000 to 85,000 clones; 84% appear just once. Of the sample, about 1% falls within the top ten clones. V has 2 bases trimmed and J has 1 base trimmed; junction bases matching no gene number 8. The germline V gene provides CDR1 LGHNA and CDR2 YNFKEQ. Taken from cysteine to phenylalanine, the CDR3 has 18 residues. Solely the CDR3 DNA is kept, with 54 bases framed from the first base. Patients with autoimmune disease history or receiving systemic immunosuppression were excluded from the trial. Peripheral blood for TCR sequencing was collected from all dose cohorts at baseline, on cycle 4 day 1, and on cycle 7 day 1. The samples were drawn from a first-in-human, open-label, multicenter phase I dose-escalation trial of ivuxolimab. Adults with locally advanced or metastatic head and neck squamous cell, hepatocellular, melanoma or renal cell carcinoma were enrolled in the trial. CD4+ and CD8+ T cells were sorted separately from peripheral blood before TCR sequencing.

This clonotype originated in an adult with an advanced solid tumor such as melanoma, head and neck, liver or kidney cancer. The chain employs TRBV4-2 and TRBJ1-1; 12 central bases correspond to TRBD1. The input for sequencing was CD4+ or CD8+ T cells sorted from blood, taken in a trial of the OX40 agonist ivuxolimab. The CDR3 here reads CASSQRAGTGGANTEAFF. Read as DNA, the sequence is TGTGCCAGCAGCCAAAGGGCCGGGACAGGGGGCGCGAACACTGAAGCTTTCTTT.